This T cell receptor beta chain is drawn from a study of blood T cells in healthy people across ages. The second PCR ran about 6 to 12 cycles with a sample-barcoded 5' primer and J-beta primers. The template-switch adaptor was a 5' adaptor with 12 random nucleotides. It tagged each cDNA molecule. TCRdb ran MiXCR on the 5' RACE reads and lists one entry per CDR3 protein. The top ten clones hold about 22% of a sample with over 950,000 distinct CDR3 sequences, just over 50% of them seen once. CDR3 length equals 16 residues. CDR1 is LGHNA and CDR2 is YNFKEQ in the germline V gene. The V and J ends lost 3 bases and 4 bases, in that order; junction bases with no gene match: 7. The study, taken as a whole, reports: The fall in TCR beta diversity per million T cells was roughly linear with age. Higher diversity, along with more naive CD4+ cells, distinguished long-lived donors from aged donors. No conclusive comparison of naive versus antigen-experienced cells was possible with unsorted PBMCs.

In regard to this clonotype: The antigen is unknown.

The TCR originated in a woman aged 55 to 70 in good health. The chain has TRBV4-2 and TRBJ2-5; 11 bases align to TRBD1. Sequenced: blood. CDR3 amino acids: CASSHGQGAVRETQYF. CDR3 nucleotide sequence: TGTGCCAGCAGCCACGGACAGGGGGCCGTTAGAGAGACCCAGTACTTC.